This is a list of T cell receptor beta chains from one sample in a study of neoadjuvant anti-PD-1 for oral cavity cancer. This table comes from immunoSEQ multiplex PCR, and its TCRdb copy is limited to in-frame clones, with some not included. This table has about 14,000 clones, around three fifths appearing once. Specimen: PBMCs, collected before nivolumab (anti-PD-1) treatment. These receptor sequences come from a person between 40 and 79 years old with oral cavity squamous cell carcinoma. Each CDR3 is given with its conserved first and last residue. The order of the fields is J gene, V gene, clone size, D gene, CDR3 DNA, CDR3 protein. A D gene is named only where the DNA matches it firmly. Not all rows give a size; the values are once, few, many and, for expanded clones, a class.

J gene: TRBJ2-7; V gene: TRBV6-5; clone size: once; D gene: TRBD1; CDR3 DNA: TGTGCCAGCAGACGGGACAGGGGTCCCTACGAGCAGTACTTC; CDR3 protein: CASRRDRGPYEQYF
J gene: TRBJ1-3; V gene: TRBV6-6; clone size: NA; D gene: NA; CDR3 DNA: TGTGCCAGCAGCAGAGAGGTATCTGGAAACACCATATATTTT; CDR3 protein: CASSREVSGNTIYF
J gene: TRBJ2-3; V gene: TRBV6-6; clone size: NA; D gene: TRBD2; CDR3 DNA: TGTGCCAGCAGCTCCGGGGTAGCGGGAGGGGGAGATACGCAGTATTTT; CDR3 protein: CASSSGVAGGGDTQYF
J gene: TRBJ1-5; V gene: TRBV30; clone size: NA; D gene: NA; CDR3 DNA: TGTGCCTGGAGGAGGGGGGGGAGCAATCAGCCCCAGCATTTT; CDR3 protein: CAWRRGGSNQPQHF
J gene: TRBJ2-7; V gene: TRBV19; clone size: NA; D gene: NA; CDR3 DNA: TGTGCCAGTAGTGAGGCGAGTAGACCGTCTTCCTTGCACTTC; CDR3 protein: CASSEASRPSSLHF
J gene: TRBJ1-4; V gene: TRBV15; clone size: NA; D gene: NA; CDR3 DNA: TGTGCCACCAGCTATAAGATAGAATCTGAAAAACTGTTTTTT; CDR3 protein: CATSYKIESEKLFF
J gene: TRBJ1-1; V gene: TRBV2; clone size: NA; D gene: NA; CDR3 DNA: TGTGCCAGCAGGGGGGCGCCGGGCACTGAAGCTTTCTTT; CDR3 protein: CASRGAPGTEAFF
J gene: TRBJ1-5; V gene: TRBV27; clone size: NA; D gene: TRBD1; CDR3 DNA: TGTGCCAGCAGACCTGGACAGGTTAGCAATCAGCCCCAGCATTTT; CDR3 protein: CASRPGQVSNQPQHF
J gene: TRBJ2-1; V gene: TRBV9; clone size: NA; D gene: NA; CDR3 DNA: TGTGCCAGCAGCGAACGGACCTCCCGGGGTGAGCAGTTCTTC; CDR3 protein: CASSERTSRGEQFF
J gene: TRBJ1-3; V gene: TRBV5-5; clone size: NA; D gene: NA; CDR3 DNA: TGTGCCAGCAGCAAGGTCCTAGGGAACACCATATATTTT; CDR3 protein: CASSKVLGNTIYF
J gene: TRBJ2-7; V gene: TRBV10-1; clone size: NA; D gene: NA; CDR3 DNA: TGCGCCAGCAGTGAGAGTCCGGGACCCTACGAGCAGTACTTC; CDR3 protein: CASSESPGPYEQYF
J gene: TRBJ2-7; V gene: TRBV6-1; clone size: NA; D gene: TRBD1; CDR3 DNA: TGTGCCAGCGGCCGGGACAGGGCTTTCGAGCAGTACTTC; CDR3 protein: CASGRDRAFEQYF
J gene: TRBJ2-7; V gene: TRBV5-1; clone size: once; D gene: NA; CDR3 DNA: TGCGCCAGCAGCCCCGGGGCCGCGGCCCCCTACGAGCAGTACTTC; CDR3 protein: CASSPGAAAPYEQYF
J gene: TRBJ2-7; V gene: TRBV6-5; clone size: NA; D gene: TRBD1; CDR3 DNA: TGTGCCAGCAGTCCCGACAGGGTCTCCTACGAGCAGTACTTC; CDR3 protein: CASSPDRVSYEQYF
J gene: TRBJ1-2; V gene: TRBV10-3; clone size: few; D gene: NA; CDR3 DNA: TGTGCCATCAATGAAGAGGGGAATAGCTATGGCTACACCTTC; CDR3 protein: CAINEEGNSYGYTF
J gene: TRBJ2-1; V gene: TRBV6-4; clone size: NA; D gene: TRBD2; CDR3 DNA: TGTGCCAGCAGTCCCCAGCGGGAGGGTTTCCATGAGCAGTTCTTC; CDR3 protein: CASSPQREGFHEQFF
J gene: TRBJ2-7; V gene: TRBV2; clone size: NA; D gene: TRBD1; CDR3 DNA: TGTGCCAGCAGGGGACAGGCCTCCCGGGAGCAGTACTTC; CDR3 protein: CASRGQASREQYF
J gene: TRBJ2-7; V gene: TRBV11-2; clone size: NA; D gene: NA; CDR3 DNA: TGTGCCAGCAGCTTAGGGGACCGGCCTTACGAGCAGTACTTC; CDR3 protein: CASSLGDRPYEQYF
J gene: TRBJ1-6; V gene: TRBV5-1; clone size: once; D gene: NA; CDR3 DNA: TGCGCCAGCAGCTGGGGAGGAGGGGAGGGTAATTCACCCCTCCACTTT; CDR3 protein: CASSWGGGEGNSPLHF
J gene: TRBJ1-5; V gene: TRBV6-1; clone size: few; D gene: NA; CDR3 DNA: TGTGCCAGCACAACAGGGAGCGGGGATCAGCCCCAGCATTTT; CDR3 protein: CASTTGSGDQPQHF
J gene: TRBJ2-5; V gene: TRBV7-9; clone size: NA; D gene: TRBD1; CDR3 DNA: TGTGCCAGCAGCTTAAATTCGGCCAGGGGGCTGGAGACCCAGTACTTC; CDR3 protein: CASSLNSARGLETQYF
J gene: TRBJ2-5; V gene: TRBV5-6; clone size: NA; D gene: TRBD1; CDR3 DNA: TGTGCCAGCAGTCAGGGGGCTTGGACCCAGTACTTC; CDR3 protein: CASSQGAWTQYF
J gene: TRBJ2-2; V gene: TRBV15; clone size: NA; D gene: NA; CDR3 DNA: TGTGCCACCAGCCGCAGGTCGAACACCGGGGAGCTGTTTTTT; CDR3 protein: CATSRRSNTGELFF
J gene: TRBJ2-7; V gene: TRBV5-1; clone size: NA; D gene: NA; CDR3 DNA: TGCGCCAGCAGCTTGCTGGAAGAGCAGTACTTC; CDR3 protein: CASSLLEEQYF
J gene: TRBJ2-1; V gene: TRBV7-8; clone size: NA; D gene: TRBD1; CDR3 DNA: TGTGCCAGCGGCGACAGGGATGGACACAATGAGCAGTTCTTC; CDR3 protein: CASGDRDGHNEQFF
J gene: TRBJ2-5; V gene: TRBV30; clone size: NA; D gene: TRBD1; CDR3 DNA: TGTGCCTGGAGTGTCGAGGGGGCCGGTTTTGGGGAGACCCAGTACTTC; CDR3 protein: CAWSVEGAGFGETQYF
J gene: TRBJ2-1; V gene: TRBV2; clone size: NA; D gene: TRBD2; CDR3 DNA: TGTGCCACAGGAGGACTAGCGGGTACTGAGCAGTTCTTC; CDR3 protein: CATGGLAGTEQFF
J gene: TRBJ1-1; V gene: TRBV5-1; clone size: NA; D gene: TRBD1; CDR3 DNA: TGCGCCAGCAGCTTCCGGGACAGGGGCAACACTGAAGCTTTCTTT; CDR3 protein: CASSFRDRGNTEAFF
J gene: TRBJ2-5; V gene: TRBV30; clone size: NA; D gene: NA; CDR3 DNA: TGTGCCTGGAGTATCAGGACCCAAGAGACCCAGTACTTC; CDR3 protein: CAWSIRTQETQYF
J gene: TRBJ1-2; V gene: TRBV5-1; clone size: NA; D gene: TRBD1; CDR3 DNA: TGCGCCAGCAGCTTCGAGGCCAGGGGGCGTCGAGGCTACACCTTC; CDR3 protein: CASSFEARGRRGYTF
J gene: TRBJ2-3; V gene: TRBV7-8; clone size: once; D gene: TRBD2; CDR3 DNA: TGTGCCAGCAGCTATGATTTAGCGGGGCGGTACGGTAGCACAGATACGCAGTATTTT; CDR3 protein: CASSYDLAGRYGSTDTQYF
J gene: TRBJ1-6; V gene: TRBV11-2; clone size: NA; D gene: NA; CDR3 DNA: TGTGCCAGCAGCTTAGGTCAGAGATCTGATTCACCCCTCCACTTT; CDR3 protein: CASSLGQRSDSPLHF
J gene: TRBJ1-4; V gene: TRBV6-5; clone size: NA; D gene: TRBD1; CDR3 DNA: TGTGCCAGCAGTCCCGGGACAGCTAATGAAAAACTGTTTTTT; CDR3 protein: CASSPGTANEKLFF
J gene: TRBJ1-1; V gene: TRBV5-5; clone size: NA; D gene: NA; CDR3 DNA: TGTGCCAGCAGCCTTAGCACTGAAGCTTTCTTT; CDR3 protein: CASSLSTEAFF
J gene: TRBJ1-3; V gene: TRBV2; clone size: NA; D gene: TRBD1; CDR3 DNA: TGTGCCAGCAGTGGGGGACAGGGAGGAAACACCATATATTTT; CDR3 protein: CASSGGQGGNTIYF
J gene: TRBJ2-7; V gene: TRBV5-1; clone size: NA; D gene: NA; CDR3 DNA: TGCGCCAGCAGCTTGGCGACTACCTTGAGGAACAACGAGCAGTACTTC; CDR3 protein: CASSLATTLRNNEQYF
J gene: TRBJ2-1; V gene: TRBV14; clone size: few; D gene: NA; CDR3 DNA: TGTGCCAGCAGCCTAAGAATTAACTCCTACAATGAGCAGTTCTTC; CDR3 protein: CASSLRINSYNEQFF
J gene: TRBJ1-3; V gene: TRBV9; clone size: NA; D gene: NA; CDR3 DNA: TGTGCCAGCAGCGTAGATGGAAGGGACAACTCTGGAAACACCATATATTTT; CDR3 protein: CASSVDGRDNSGNTIYF
J gene: TRBJ2-7; V gene: TRBV21-1; clone size: NA; D gene: NA; CDR3 DNA: TGTGCCAGCAGCAAGGGCAGCGGGACAGTGATCTACGAGCAGTACTTC; CDR3 protein: CASSKGSGTVIYEQYF
J gene: TRBJ2-7; V gene: TRBV7-2; clone size: NA; D gene: TRBD1; CDR3 DNA: TGTGCCAGCAGCCCGGACAGGGGGCGCGACGAGCAGTACTTC; CDR3 protein: CASSPDRGRDEQYF
J gene: TRBJ2-2; V gene: TRBV5-4; clone size: NA; D gene: TRBD2; CDR3 DNA: TGTGCCAGCAGCCCGACTAGCGGTAACACCGGGGAGCTGTTTTTT; CDR3 protein: CASSPTSGNTGELFF
J gene: TRBJ2-5; V gene: TRBV28; clone size: NA; D gene: NA; CDR3 DNA: TGTGCCAGCAGTTTAAGCGGCAGGGGACCGGAGACCCAGTACTTC; CDR3 protein: CASSLSGRGPETQYF
J gene: TRBJ1-2; V gene: TRBV6-1; clone size: few; D gene: TRBD1; CDR3 DNA: TGTGCCAGCAGTGAAACAGGGGTGGGAGGCTACACCTTC; CDR3 protein: CASSETGVGGYTF
J gene: TRBJ1-2; V gene: TRBV6-1; clone size: NA; D gene: NA; CDR3 DNA: TGTGCCAGCAGTGCGACCATCTATGGCTACACCTTC; CDR3 protein: CASSATIYGYTF
J gene: TRBJ2-1; V gene: TRBV11-2; clone size: NA; D gene: NA; CDR3 DNA: TGTGCCAGCACCCCAAACTATCTGCGGCCTCCTAGCTCCTACAATGAGCAGTTCTTC; CDR3 protein: CASTPNYLRPPSSYNEQFF
J gene: TRBJ1-1; V gene: TRBV27; clone size: NA; D gene: NA; CDR3 DNA: TGTGCCAGCAACGCGGGAGTGGGGAACACTGAAGCTTTCTTT; CDR3 protein: CASNAGVGNTEAFF
J gene: TRBJ1-4; V gene: TRBV6-5; clone size: once; D gene: TRBD1; CDR3 DNA: TGTGCCAGCAGTGGGTTACAGGGGGAAGAAAAACTGTTTTTT; CDR3 protein: CASSGLQGEEKLFF
J gene: TRBJ1-2; V gene: TRBV29-1; clone size: NA; D gene: TRBD1; CDR3 DNA: TGCAGCGTTGATGGGACAGCAAGTAGGTATGGCTACACCTTC; CDR3 protein: CSVDGTASRYGYTF
J gene: TRBJ1-1; V gene: TRBV25-1; clone size: NA; D gene: NA; CDR3 DNA: TGTGCCAGCATTCCCGGGATGAACACTGAAGCTTTCTTT; CDR3 protein: CASIPGMNTEAFF
J gene: TRBJ2-7; V gene: TRBV6-6; clone size: NA; D gene: NA; CDR3 DNA: TGTGCCGCCAGGGATCACCTTTACTACGAGCAGTACTTC; CDR3 protein: CAARDHLYYEQYF
J gene: TRBJ1-6; V gene: TRBV7-9; clone size: NA; D gene: NA; CDR3 DNA: TGTGCCAGCAGCTCGAATATTGACAGAAGCTCCTATAATTCACCCCTCCACTTT; CDR3 protein: CASSSNIDRSSYNSPLHF
J gene: TRBJ1-4; V gene: TRBV6-6; clone size: NA; D gene: TRBD1; CDR3 DNA: TGTGCCAGCAGTTATAGAAGGACAGGGTATGAAAAACTGTTTTTT; CDR3 protein: CASSYRRTGYEKLFF
J gene: TRBJ2-3; V gene: TRBV6-5; clone size: NA; D gene: NA; CDR3 DNA: TGTGCCAGCAGTTTTACGAATATGGCATCCACAGATACGCAGTATTTT; CDR3 protein: CASSFTNMASTDTQYF
J gene: TRBJ2-1; V gene: TRBV19; clone size: NA; D gene: TRBD1; CDR3 DNA: TGTGCCAGTGGGCGGGACAGGGGTAATGAGCAGTTCTTC; CDR3 protein: CASGRDRGNEQFF
J gene: TRBJ2-7; V gene: TRBV9; clone size: NA; D gene: NA; CDR3 DNA: TGTGCCAGCAGCGTAGGTCATCTGGGCTATTACGAGCAGTACTTC; CDR3 protein: CASSVGHLGYYEQYF
J gene: TRBJ1-6; V gene: TRBV21-1; clone size: NA; D gene: NA; CDR3 DNA: TGTGCCAGCAGCAAGGAAGAGGTAGTAGGGTATGATCTTAGCTCCTATAATTCACCCCTCCACTTT; CDR3 protein: CASSKEEVVGYDLSSYNSPLHF